The clone carrying this TCR beta chain was observed a handful of times. Its matching antigen is unknown. Trimming left V 0 bases short and J 4 bases short, with 15 bases between. Germline lookup yields CDR1 LNHNV and CDR2 YYDKDF (reference sequence). The CDR3 is 16 residues long. A single record per CDR3 protein comes from TCRdb applying MiXCR to the reads. Of 450,000 to 600,000 distinct CDR3 sequences listed, 33% were seen once; the top ten hold roughly 16%. These data originate in a study of T cell repertoires in cytomegalovirus infection. Study summary: A matching HLA type, together with CMV infection, was signaled by public TCR beta signatures.

Study conclusions and caveats: HLA-C-restricted CMV-specific TCR beta clonotypes were dominant in the ex vivo response. The cumulative frequency of public TCR beta families distinguished individuals who carried CMV together with the relevant HLA.

The chain recombines TRBV15 with TRBJ1-2, with TRBD1 as a possible D gene (5 bases). The sequenced sample was cultured PBMCs, obtained from culture after CMV antigen stimulation. The receptor comes from a human donor in good health (CMV status not recorded). Some clones in this sample may be carry-over from other donors' samples. The CDR3 sequence: CATSRDNTGSPYGYTF. The CDR3 DNA sequence: TGTGCCACCAGCAGAGATAATACAGGATCTCCCTATGGCTACACCTTC.